The rows below give T cell receptor beta chains drawn from one sample of a study of cytomegalovirus exposure and HLA in healthy donors. Measured with immunoSEQ multiplex PCR; TCRdb has only the in-frame clones, and not every one. This sample has about 100,000 clones; around 60% occur once, and the top ten carry under 5.5%. What was sequenced was PBMCs. These TCRs come from a human donor in good health. Both conserved end residues are part of each CDR3. D genes are given only for firm matches. Only some rows state a clone size, as once, few, many or a class for expanded clones.

j_gene | d_gene | v_gene | abundance | CDR3aa | CDR3nt
TRBJ2-3 | . | TRBV29-1 | . | CSARNGGTDTQYF | TGCAGCGCCCGGAACGGGGGCACAGATACGCAGTATTTT
TRBJ2-1 | . | TRBV19 | . | CASRGLIHNEQFF | TGTGCCAGCCGGGGACTTATCCACAATGAGCAGTTCTTC
TRBJ2-5 | . | TRBV6-5 | . | CASRMTDTNQETQYF | TGTGCCAGCAGAATGACAGATACTAACCAAGAGACCCAGTACTTC
TRBJ2-3 | TRBD2 | TRBV25-1 | once | CASSELAGDTDTQYF | TGTGCCAGCAGTGAACTAGCGGGAGACACAGATACGCAGTATTTT
TRBJ2-3 | TRBD1 | TRBV5-1 | . | CASSWDREADTQYF | TGCGCCAGCAGCTGGGACAGGGAGGCGGATACGCAGTATTTT
TRBJ2-7 | TRBD1 | TRBV7-9 | . | CASSPGTDYEQYF | TGTGCCAGCAGCCCCGGGACAGACTACGAGCAGTACTTC
TRBJ2-7 | . | TRBV11-2 | . | CASSPQGALGSYEQYF | TGTGCCAGCAGCCCACAGGGAGCCCTAGGGTCCTACGAGCAGTACTTC
TRBJ2-7 | TRBD2 | TRBV2 | few | CASMFAGESYEQYF | TGTGCCAGCATGTTCGCGGGAGAGTCCTACGAGCAGTACTTC
TRBJ2-5 | TRBD1 | TRBV27 | . | CASSLTGGIQETQYF | TGTGCCAGCAGTTTGACAGGGGGGATCCAAGAGACCCAGTACTTC
TRBJ1-2 | . | TRBV25-1 | . | CASSEYGAYGYTF | TGTGCCAGCAGTGAATATGGAGCCTATGGCTACACCTTC
TRBJ2-3 | . | TRBV28 | . | CASSLLAADTQYF | TGTGCCAGCAGTTTGCTAGCTGCAGATACGCAGTATTTT
TRBJ1-1 | . | TRBV4-1 | few | CASSSGTSGTEAFF | TGCGCCAGCAGCTCCGGGACATCGGGCACTGAAGCTTTCTTT
TRBJ1-1 | . | TRBV25-1 | . | CASSVRGEAFF | TGTGCCAGCAGTGTACGGGGTGAAGCTTTCTTT
TRBJ1-4 | TRBD1 | TRBV18 | . | CASSPLGQGREKLFF | TGTGCCAGCTCACCATTAGGACAGGGACGTGAAAAACTGTTTTTT
TRBJ2-5 | . | TRBV7-2 | few | CASSLVGAETQYF | TGTGCCAGCAGCTTAGTGGGGGCTGAGACCCAGTACTTC
TRBJ1-1 | TRBD1 | TRBV4-2 | . | CASSPRGGQANKNTEAFF | TGTGCCAGCAGCCCCCGTGGGGGACAGGCAAATAAGAACACTGAAGCTTTCTTT
TRBJ2-7 | . | TRBV27 | . | CASSSRGGYEQYF | TGTGCCAGCAGTAGCCGCGGCGGTTACGAGCAGTACTTC
TRBJ2-4 | . | TRBV7-9 | . | CASSLGTLLAKNIQYF | TGTGCCAGCAGCTTAGGGACTCTACTAGCCAAAAACATTCAGTACTTC
TRBJ2-7 | . | TRBV9 | . | CASSVATGEQYF | TGTGCCAGCAGCGTAGCTACAGGTGAGCAGTACTTC
TRBJ2-6 | TRBD1 | TRBV2 | . | CASSWDSRAGANVLTF | TGTGCCAGCAGTTGGGACAGTAGAGCTGGGGCCAACGTCCTGACTTTC
TRBJ2-2 | . | TRBV7-2 | . | CASSLVTNTGELFF | TGTGCCAGCAGCTTAGTTACGAACACCGGGGAGCTGTTTTTT
TRBJ2-7 | TRBD1 | TRBV4-1 | . | CASSQVTTGPREQYF | TGCGCCAGCAGCCAAGTGACGACAGGGCCTCGCGAGCAGTACTTC
TRBJ2-5 | TRBD2 | TRBV2 | . | CASSERSGKVTETQYF | TGTGCCAGCAGTGAACGGAGCGGGAAGGTGACCGAGACCCAGTACTTC
TRBJ2-7 | TRBD2 | TRBV10-3 | few | CAISNGLVGYEQYF | TGTGCCATCAGTAACGGACTAGTCGGGTACGAGCAGTACTTC
TRBJ2-7 | TRBD1 | TRBV7-9 | . | CASSWGQPSYEQYF | TGTGCCAGCAGCTGGGGACAGCCGTCCTACGAGCAGTACTTC
TRBJ1-1 | . | TRBV7-8 | . | CASSLDRGYTEAFF | TGTGCCAGCAGCTTAGATAGGGGGTACACTGAAGCTTTCTTT
TRBJ2-4 | TRBD2 | TRBV7-2 | . | CASSYGLAGGPRGKNIQYF | TGTGCCAGCAGCTACGGACTAGCGGGAGGACCCCGGGGCAAAAACATTCAGTACTTC
TRBJ1-3 | . | TRBV28 | few | CASSFHRTLHTIYF | TGTGCCAGCAGTTTTCACCGGACACTCCACACCATATATTTT
TRBJ1-4 | TRBD1 | TRBV27 | . | CASSLRGPDRGGEKLFF | TGTGCCAGCAGTCTGAGGGGACCGGACAGGGGAGGCGAAAAACTGTTTTTT
TRBJ2-7 | TRBD1 | TRBV7-9 | . | CASIPGQGRYEQYF | TGTGCCAGCATACCGGGACAGGGGAGATACGAGCAGTACTTC
TRBJ2-5 | . | TRBV27 | . | CASSYSGWETQYF | TGTGCCAGCAGTTACTCAGGGTGGGAGACCCAGTACTTC
TRBJ2-5 | . | TRBV7-9 | . | CASSLDVRETQYF | TGTGCCAGCAGCTTAGACGTGAGGGAGACCCAGTACTTC
TRBJ2-3 | TRBD2 | TRBV5-1 | . | CASSWGGDTQYF | TGCGCCAGCAGCTGGGGAGGGGATACGCAGTATTTT
TRBJ2-7 | . | TRBV19 | . | CASSKVPEQSYEQYF | TGTGCCAGTAGTAAGGTCCCGGAACAGTCCTACGAGCAGTACTTC
TRBJ2-7 | . | TRBV5-4 | few | CASSVETWTAYEQYF | TGTGCCAGCAGCGTGGAGACTTGGACAGCTTACGAGCAGTACTTC
TRBJ1-2 | . | TRBV5-4 | few | CASSLAGSYGYTF | TGTGCCAGCAGCTTGGCGGGGAGCTATGGCTACACCTTC
TRBJ2-1 | TRBD2 | TRBV7-8 | . | CASSPASGSIIEQFF | TGTGCCAGCAGCCCAGCTAGCGGGAGCATCATTGAGCAGTTCTTC
TRBJ2-7 | . | TRBV11-2 | . | CASSLGGLNPLEQYF | TGTGCCAGCAGCTTAGGTGGTCTAAATCCTCTCGAGCAGTACTTC
TRBJ2-4 | . | TRBV2 | . | CASSESWLQAKNIQYF | TGTGCCAGCAGTGAAAGTTGGCTGCAAGCCAAAAACATTCAGTACTTC
TRBJ1-3 | TRBD1 | TRBV7-2 | . | CASSFRGTGNPYSGNTIYF | TGTGCCAGCAGCTTCCGCGGGACAGGGAACCCCTACTCTGGAAACACCATATATTTT
TRBJ2-3 | TRBD2 | TRBV5-5 | few | CASSLRGTDSGRAGTDTQYF | TGTGCCAGCAGCTTGCGTGGGACGGATAGCGGGAGGGCCGGCACAGATACGCAGTATTTT
TRBJ1-1 | . | TRBV27 | few | CASSPTGWTVNTEAFF | TGTGCCAGCAGTCCCACTGGTTGGACAGTTAACACTGAAGCTTTCTTT
TRBJ2-2 | TRBD2 | TRBV4-1 | few | CASSQEGGRSTGELFF | TGCGCCAGCAGCCAAGAGGGCGGGAGAAGCACCGGGGAGCTGTTTTTT
TRBJ1-1 | TRBD1 | TRBV7-2 | once | CASSPDGTGILFF | TGTGCCAGCAGCCCTGACGGGACAGGGATCCTTTTCTTT
TRBJ2-7 | TRBD1 | TRBV27 | few | CASSLLPPGQGTYEQYF | TGTGCCAGCAGTTTACTGCCCCCGGGACAGGGGACCTACGAGCAGTACTTC
TRBJ2-7 | . | TRBV4-1 | . | CASSQDWGRAYEQYF | TGCGCCAGCAGCCAAGATTGGGGCCGCGCCTACGAGCAGTACTTC
TRBJ2-7 | . | TRBV7-7 | . | CASSASPNSYEQYF | TGTGCTAGTTCCGCCTCCCCGAACTCCTACGAGCAGTACTTC
TRBJ2-7 | TRBD2 | TRBV6-9 | . | CASSYSPGLAALQQYF | TGTGCCAGCAGTTATTCTCCGGGACTAGCGGCCCTCCAGCAGTACTTC
TRBJ2-3 | TRBD1 | TRBV10-3 | . | CAISGGQEITDTQYF | TGTGCCATCAGTGGTGGACAGGAGATCACAGATACGCAGTATTTT
TRBJ2-1 | TRBD2 | TRBV5-1 | . | CASSLPTLAGGNEQFF | TGCGCCAGCAGTTTGCCTACACTAGCGGGAGGCAATGAGCAGTTCTTC
TRBJ2-7 | . | TRBV11-2 | few | CASSFYLVSAGQRSYEQYF | TGTGCCAGCAGCTTTTATCTGGTTTCTGCGGGACAGCGATCCTACGAGCAGTACTTC
TRBJ1-5 | . | TRBV2 | . | CASRTHTERGQPQHF | TGTGCCAGCAGGACTCACACGGAAAGGGGTCAGCCCCAGCATTTT
TRBJ2-5 | TRBD1 | TRBV5-1 | few | CASSFVTGEETQYF | TGCGCCAGCAGCTTTGTGACAGGGGAAGAGACCCAGTACTTC
TRBJ2-5 | . | TRBV5-5 | . | CASQEAGALRETQYF | TGTGCCAGCCAAGAGGCAGGGGCGCTCAGGGAGACCCAGTACTTC
TRBJ2-3 | . | TRBV5-1 | . | CASSELTDTQYF | TGCGCCAGCAGCGAACTCACAGATACGCAGTATTTT